This TCR beta chain emerged from a study of identical twins. Findings of the study overall: High-abundance cord blood beta clonotypes had fewer insertions; memory repertoires showed none. Analyses based on zero insertions could be partly confounded by invariant MAIT and iNKT cells. Excess sharing between twins was weaker in beta out-of-frame sequences.

Germline V gene data show CDR1 as LGHNT and CDR2 as FRNRAP. The CDR3 sequence is 11 residues long. Trimming removed 2 bases at V and 4 bases at J, with 3 bases between. TCRdb processed the 5' RACE reads anew with MiXCR; each CDR3 protein has one entry. The sample includes 250,000 or so distinct CDR3 sequences, 7% of them seen just once. This clonotype occurred a few times. The antigen remains undetermined. Separately, the same data were catalogued under a study of yellow fever vaccine responses in identical twins. That publication notes: Twins' T cell vaccine responses reportedly looked partly convergent, partly personalized.

The source material was memory (CD45RO+) T cells sorted from blood. The TCR sequence derives from a woman aged 18 to 35 in good health. The chain uses TRBV12-5 and TRBJ2-7, with D unclear. The CDR3 region is CASGLQYEQYF. CDR3 nucleotides: TGTGCTAGTGGTTTGCAATACGAGCAGTACTTC. The complete variable domain, with remaining parts taken from reference TRBV12-5 and TRBJ2-7, reads DARVTQTPRHKVTEMGQEVTMRCQPILGHNTVFWYRQTMMQGLELLAYFRNRAPLDDSGMPKDRFSAEMPDATLATLKIQPSEPRDSAVYFCASGLQYEQYFGPGTRLTVT.